This entry lists 23 T cell receptor beta chains sequenced from one sample in a study of cytomegalovirus exposure and HLA in healthy donors (dated by TCRdb to about 2017). The library came from the immunoSEQ multiplex PCR assay. The multiplex PCR relied on a mix of 60 forward primers for TCR Vbeta segments and 13 reverse primers for TCR Jbeta segments. This is the immuneACCESS table as TCRdb keeps it, with only in-frame sequences that have V and J called. A part of the clones is gone; compared with another copy, unresolved V genes explain less than half, and the rest is unexplained. The sample table records roughly 180,000 clones; roughly 77% of these occur just once. In total, the top ten clones hold about 1.9% of the sample. Sequencing was done on a sample of PBMCs. These receptors all stem from a woman between 25 and 40 years old in good health and CMV-seronegative.

This rearrangement joins TRBV5-1 to TRBJ1-2; TRBD1 aligns across 9 bases. The V segment lost 4 bases and the J segment 7 bases; nucleotides outside the gene matches: 5. This CDR3 has 13 amino acids. In germline, CDR1 is SGHRS, CDR2 YFSETQ. This chain's CDR3 is CASSVQGAGGYTF. In DNA, the CDR3 is TGCGCCAGCAGCGTACAGGGGGCTGGTGGCTACACCTTC.

This chain links TRBV29-1 with TRBJ1-5; D gene uncertain. Germline assignment: CDR1 SQVTM and CDR2 ANQGSEA. Deletions cut 6 bases from V and 0 bases from J, with 6 bases between. This CDR3 has 12 amino acids. The CDR3 sequence is CSVSVSNQPQHF. The DNA for the CDR3 is TGCAGCGTATCCGTTAGCAATCAGCCCCAGCATTTT.

The gene calls are TRBV6-1 and TRBJ1-5; 9 bases are a match to TRBD1. The CDR3 is 15 amino acids. Trimming at V came to 7 bases and at J to 6 bases, leaving 10 bases not matched to a gene. Germline CDR1 is MNHNS and CDR2 is SASEGT. The CDR3 sequence: CASKDGTGSFQPQHF. CDR3 nucleotide sequence: TGTGCCAGCAAAGACGGGACAGGGTCGTTTCAGCCCCAGCATTTT.

This clone was counted between two and nine times. V is TRBV6-1 and J is TRBJ2-4; a weak D match, TRBD1 (6 bases). This CDR3 is built from 14 residues. Germline CDR1 reads MNHNS; CDR2 reads SASEGT. Between the trimmed V and J ends, which lost 2 bases and 6 bases, there was a span of 11 bases. This CDR3 reads CASSERQEPNIQYF. CDR3 DNA: TGTGCCAGCAGTGAAAGACAGGAACCAAACATTCAGTACTTC.

The chain combines TRBV19 with TRBJ1-5, with TRBD1 as a possible D gene (6 bases). Germline CDR1 is LNHDA and CDR2 is SQIVND (reference sequence). The CDR3 is made up of 13 amino acids. Trimming took 10 bases from V and 6 from J, leaving 16 bases between them. As DNA, the CDR3 is TGTGCCACCGAACCACAGGGCGGTCAGCCCCAGCATTTT. Encoded protein: CATEPQGGQPQHF.

This chain uses TRBV27 with TRBJ2-2; the match to TRBD2 covers 9 bases. Germline V gene sequence: CDR1 MNHEY, CDR2 SMNVEV (reference sequence). V gave up 7 bases and J gave up 4 bases; unmatched junction bases: 10. The CDR3 runs to 16 residues. For the CDR3, the DNA is TGTGCCAGCATCGGGCGGGGGGGCTACTCCACCGGGGAGCTGTTTTTT. Residues: CASIGRGGYSTGELFF.

The V call is TRBV6-6, the J call TRBJ1-4; D is uncertain. Trimming took off 2 bases at V and 3 bases at J, with 4 bases between the two ends. CDR3 length: 13 amino acids. CDR1 and CDR2 from the germline V gene are MNHNY and SVGAGI (reference sequence). DNA for the CDR3: TGTGCCAGCAGTTACCTCTCTAATGAAAAACTGTTTTTT. Translating it yields CASSYLSNEKLFF.

The CDR3 is CASSQVGADYNEQFF. The CDR3 DNA reads TGTGCCAGCAGCCAAGTAGGGGCCGATTACAATGAGCAGTTCTTC. This chain connects TRBV4-2 to TRBJ2-1; possibly TRBD1 for D (5 bases). Trimming removed 1 base at V and 4 bases at J, with 11 bases between. The germline V gene has CDR1 LGHNA and CDR2 YNFKEQ. This CDR3 is 15 amino acids long.

The chain combines TRBV11-2 with TRBJ1-5; possibly TRBD1 for D (6 bases). Germline-derived CDR1 and CDR2 are SGHAT and FQNNGV. This CDR3 has 13 residues. V was trimmed by 3 bases and J by 7 bases, leaving 10 bases between them. The DNA of the CDR3 is TGTGCCAGCAGCTTCGCACAGGGACAGCCCCAGCATTTT. This sequence encodes CASSFAQGQPQHF.

This chain connects TRBV15 to TRBJ1-2; no definite D call. The CDR3 has 16 amino acids. V was cut by 3 bases and J by 9 bases, with 23 bases left in between. CDR1 and CDR2 from the germline V gene are LNHNV and YYDKDF (reference sequence). The CDR3 DNA follows: TGTGCCACCAGCAGGCAACCTACGACAAGATCCCTTCGCTACACCTTC. This sequence encodes CATSRQPTTRSLRYTF.

This sequence joins TRBV5-1 and TRBJ2-7; 9 bases line up with TRBD2. V was pared by 4 bases and J by 0 bases, with 5 bases of the junction left unmatched. This CDR3 spans 15 amino acids. The germline gives CDR1 SGHRS, CDR2 YFSETQ. The CDR3 is CASSQTSGSSYEQYF. DNA of the CDR3: TGCGCCAGCAGCCAGACTAGCGGTAGCTCCTACGAGCAGTACTTC.

This clone turned up a few times. J is TRBJ2-1 and V is TRBV5-4; 15 bases agree with TRBD2. This CDR3 contains 16 residues. Germline CDR1 reads SGHNT; CDR2 reads YYREEE (reference sequence). J lost 10 bases, V lost 4 bases, and 9 bases had no gene match. Written as DNA, the CDR3 is TGTGCCAGCAGCGGGACTAGCGGGGGGTCCCGGCTCGAGCAGTTCTTC. This sequence encodes CASSGTSGGSRLEQFF.

The V gene is TRBV18, the J gene TRBJ2-1; TRBD1 agrees at 7 bases. Germline lookup yields CDR1 KGHSH and CDR2 LQKENI. After removal of 4 bases from V and 3 bases from J, the junction contained 3 bases not matched to a gene. This CDR3 is built from 14 residues. In DNA, the CDR3 is TGTGCCAGCTCACTACGGACAGGCTACAATGAGCAGTTCTTC. It codes for CASSLRTGYNEQFF.

Here the CDR3 reads CASSLHLGNTIYF. In nucleotides, the CDR3 is TGCGCCAGCAGCTTACACCTTGGAAACACCATATATTTT. The V gene is TRBV4-1, the J gene TRBJ1-3; D unresolved. This CDR3 contains 13 residues. The germline V gene encodes CDR1 MGHRA and CDR2 YSYEKL. Trimming removed 5 bases at V and 3 bases at J, with 8 bases between.

This chain joins TRBV5-1 and TRBJ1-1; D possibly corresponds to TRBD1 (6 bases). This CDR3 has 16 amino acids. With 3 bases removed from V and 1 base from J, the gap between germline ends came to 16 bases. Per germline, CDR1 SGHRS and CDR2 YFSETQ. In DNA, the CDR3 is TGCGCCAGCAGCTCCAACCCACAGGGCACGAACACTGAAGCTTTCTTT. Its protein product is CASSSNPQGTNTEAFF.

The rearrangement uses TRBV4-3 and TRBJ2-3; TRBD2 matches at 10 bases. The CDR3 totals 15 residues. V lost 4 bases to trimming and J lost 5 bases; unmatched junction nucleotides: 6. In germline, CDR1 is LGHNA, CDR2 YSLEER. The CDR3 region has the DNA TGCGCCAGCAGCCGAGCGGGGGGGCCCGTAGATACGCAGTATTTT. Encoded protein: CASSRAGGPVDTQYF.

This clone appeared once. This chain uses TRBV5-6 with TRBJ2-7; 9 positions agree with TRBD2. The CDR3 extends over 16 amino acids. Per the germline V gene, CDR1 is SGHDT and CDR2 is YYEEEE. With V trimmed by 6 bases and J by 0 bases, 10 bases remained unmatched. The CDR3 nucleotides are TGTGCCAGCATTACAAGCGGGGGGCTTGGCTCCTACGAGCAGTACTTC. It is translated as CASITSGGLGSYEQYF.

J is TRBJ2-2 and V is TRBV5-1, with unresolved D. The CDR3 runs 14 residues. The V and J ends lost 2 bases and 3 bases respectively, with 8 bases between them. Germline lookup yields CDR1 SGHRS and CDR2 YFSETQ. As DNA, the CDR3 is TGCGCCAGCAGCTTAACTTCGGACACCGGGGAGCTGTTTTTT. It translates to CASSLTSDTGELFF.

The V and J genes are TRBV5-4 and TRBJ2-5; D remains unclear. CDR1 is SGHNT and CDR2 is YYREEE in the germline V gene (reference sequence). The CDR3 spans 14 residues. V lost 0 bases and J 7 bases, leaving 13 bases between the germline ends. In DNA form, the CDR3 reads TGTGCCAGCAGCTTGGTTAGCAGTCCTTGGACCCAGTACTTC. It is translated as CASSLVSSPWTQYF.

The rearrangement joins TRBV29-1 to TRBJ1-1; possible D gene TRBD1, 5 bases. Trimming left V 8 bases short and J 4 bases short, with 17 bases between. This CDR3 is 13 amino acids long. The germline V gene has CDR1 SQVTM and CDR2 ANQGSEA. The CDR3 DNA sequence: TGCAGCTCGTTCCGGGGGTGGCCCACTGAAGCTTTCTTT. Its translation: CSSFRGWPTEAFF.

This clone was observed a few times. The chain joins TRBV27 to TRBJ2-7, with 8 positions matching TRBD2. The junction had 3 bases not matched to a gene; V was cut back by 0 bases and J by 5 bases. The CDR3 has 14 amino acids. Germline CDR1 MNHEY, CDR2 SMNVEV (reference sequence). CDR3 DNA: TGTGCCAGCAGTTTATCGCGGGGGGACCACGAGCAGTACTTC. Its protein is CASSLSRGDHEQYF.

This clone has only a few counts. The chain has TRBV27 and TRBJ1-2; TRBD1 agrees at 8 bases. This CDR3 is 13 amino acids long. From germline, CDR1 is MNHEY and CDR2 SMNVEV (reference sequence). Trimming at V came to 6 bases and at J to 3 bases, leaving 3 bases not matched to a gene. The CDR3 nucleotides read TGTGCCAGCAGACAGGGGGTCTACTATGGCTACACCTTC. Amino acids: CASRQGVYYGYTF.

This chain connects TRBV29-1 to TRBJ2-5, with TRBD1 matching 7 bases. The CDR3 covers 14 residues. Germline trimming cut 5 bases from V and 2 bases from J; bases unmatched to any gene: 8. Looked up from germline, CDR1 is SQVTM and CDR2 is ANQGSEA. CDR3 nucleotide sequence: TGCAGCGTTCTAAACCCACAGGGGCAAGAGACCCAGTACTTC. Amino acids: CSVLNPQGQETQYF.